This passage covers 27 T cell receptor beta chains from one sample sequenced in a study of CD8+CD57+ T cells in acquired aplastic anemia. CDR3 and TCR beta VDJ profiling relied on a genomic DNA template. Using its own MiXCR run on the reads, TCRdb lists one record per CDR3 protein. Among about 200,000 distinct CDR3 sequences listed, less than 75% were seen once. Sequencing was done on patients that had shown CD8+CD57+ cell expansion by flow cytometry. The sample taken for sequencing was sorted CD4+, CD8+, or CD8+CD57+ T cells (not recorded which) from PBMCs. These receptors originate from a human donor with aplastic anemia.

This clonotype was detected a few times. The J gene is TRBJ1-3, the V gene TRBV19; D might be TRBD1 (6 bases). The CDR3 consists of 13 residues. V was trimmed by 6 bases and J by 7 bases, leaving 13 bases between them. Germline lookup yields CDR1 LNHDA and CDR2 SQIVND (reference sequence). The CDR3 loop reads CASRTGGANTIYF. The CDR3 nucleotides read TGTGCCAGTAGGACGGGGGGGGCGAACACCATATATTTT.

The rearrangement joins TRBV20-1 to TRBJ1-5, with D tentatively TRBD1 (5 bases). CDR1 is DFQATT, CDR2 SNEGSKA, per germline (reference sequence). V dropped 6 bases and J dropped 5 bases, with 14 bases sitting between them. The CDR3 has 13 residues. The CDR3 DNA sequence: TGCAGTGCCCTTGGGCAGGGAGATCAGCCCCAGCATTTT. It specifies CSALGQGDQPQHF.

The chain uses TRBV24-1 and TRBJ1-5; the D is unclear. Germline V gene sequence: CDR1 KGHDR, CDR2 SFDVKD. The CDR3 runs 15 residues. V dropped 0 bases and J dropped 10 bases, with 15 bases sitting between them. CDR3 loop: CATSDLQSPAGPQHF. The CDR3 region has the DNA TGTGCCACCAGTGATTTGCAGAGTCCGGCGGGCCCCCAGCATTTT.

Only a few counts were recorded for this clonotype. This chain joins TRBV2 and TRBJ2-2; the D gene is possibly TRBD1 (6 bases). The CDR3 loop spans 14 amino acids. Deletions cut 4 bases from V and 6 bases from J, with 12 bases between. CDR1 and CDR2 (germline): SNHLY, FYNNEI. The CDR3 DNA is TGTGCCAGCAGTGGGGAACAGGGTGCCGGGGAGCTGTTTTTT. Protein: CASSGEQGAGELFF.

This clonotype was counted a few times. V gene TRBV19 combines with J gene TRBJ2-5, with TRBD1 identical over 7 bases. Trimming took 3 bases from V and 2 from J; bases not matched to a gene: 3. The CDR3 extends over 14 amino acids. Per the germline V gene, CDR1 is LNHDA and CDR2 is SQIVND (reference sequence). As DNA, the CDR3 is TGTGCCAGTAGTATTTGGGGACAGCAAGAGACCCAGTACTTC. This sequence encodes CASSIWGQQETQYF.

This clonotype was seen repeatedly, ten times or more. J is TRBJ2-5 and V is TRBV7-9; 7 nucleotides line up with TRBD2. Per the germline V gene, CDR1 is SEHNR and CDR2 is FQNEAQ (reference sequence). The CDR3 loop spans 14 amino acids. J lost 5 bases, V lost 5 bases, and 8 bases had no gene match. The DNA for the CDR3 is TGTGCCAGCAGCGTCAGGGAGGGTTGGGAGACCCAGTACTTC. This translates into CASSVREGWETQYF.

The chain carries TRBV20-1 and TRBJ1-1; D ambiguous. This CDR3 has 15 amino acids. Germline CDR1 and CDR2: DFQATT and SNEGSKA (reference sequence). Trimming pared 3 bases from V and 0 bases from J, leaving 14 bases between. The CDR3 spells CSASNGQLMNTEAFF. As DNA, the CDR3 is TGCAGTGCTAGTAATGGGCAGTTGATGAACACTGAAGCTTTCTTT.

The J gene is TRBJ2-1, the V gene TRBV29-1; possibly TRBD2 for D (5 bases). Germline CDR1 and CDR2: SQVTM and ANQGSEA. The CDR3 covers 14 residues. The ends were cut back, 6 bases at V and 5 bases at J, with 17 bases in the middle. The CDR3 DNA is TGCAGCGTCGTTAACCAGAGGGTAAACAATGAGCAGTTCTTC. It translates to CSVVNQRVNNEQFF.

The chain recombines TRBV7-9 with TRBJ1-3; TRBD1 might be the D (6 bases). In germline, CDR1 is SEHNR, CDR2 FQNEAQ (reference sequence). The length of the CDR3 is 14 residues. With 2 bases removed from V and 4 bases from J, the gap between germline ends came to 9 bases. The CDR3 nucleotides read TGTGCCAGCAGCTTAAAGGGGGGCGGAAACACCATATATTTT. Encoded protein: CASSLKGGGNTIYF.

This clonotype was seen a few times. V and J are TRBV20-1 and TRBJ1-2; 7 positions agree with TRBD1. CDR3 length: 12 residues. J lost 11 bases, V lost 3 bases, and 9 bases had no gene match. The germline V gene encodes CDR1 DFQATT and CDR2 SNEGSKA (reference sequence). Here the CDR3 reads CSASSRQGPYTF. CDR3 nucleotide sequence: TGCAGTGCTAGCTCAAGACAGGGTCCTTACACCTTC.

The rearrangement uses TRBV20-1 and TRBJ2-7; 10 bases match TRBD2. This CDR3 is 15 amino acids long. Germline V CDR1 and CDR2: DFQATT, SNEGSKA (reference sequence). J was trimmed by 2 bases and V by 4 bases; bases with no gene match: 8. CDR3 sequence reads: CSAKTWTSGAYEQYF. The CDR3 bases are TGCAGTGCTAAAACATGGACTAGCGGTGCCTACGAGCAGTACTTC.

The chain combines TRBV10-3 with TRBJ1-6, with D perhaps TRBD1 (5 bases). Per the germline V gene, CDR1 is ENHRY and CDR2 is SYGVKD. CDR3 length: 12 residues. Between the trimmed V and J ends, which lost 11 bases and 8 bases, there was a span of 13 bases. The CDR3 bases are TGTGCCGTTGGGACGGGGGATTCACCCCTCCACTTT. It yields the protein CAVGTGDSPLHF.

This clonotype showed up many times. This chain joins TRBV7-9 and TRBJ2-1, with TRBD2 identical over 7 bases. Unmatched junction bases numbered 7, after V lost 4 bases and J lost 1 base. CDR3 length equals 16 residues. Germline loops: CDR1 SEHNR, CDR2 FQNEAQ (reference sequence). The CDR3 reads CASSSGLVGSYNEQFF. The DNA for the CDR3 is TGTGCCAGCAGCTCTGGACTAGTGGGGTCCTACAATGAGCAGTTCTTC. The complete variable domain, with remaining parts taken from reference TRBV7-9 and TRBJ2-1, reads DTGVSQNPRHKITKRGQNVTFRCDPISEHNRLYWYRQTLGQGPEFLTYFQNEAQLEKSRLLSDRFSAERPKGSFSTLEIQRTEQGDSAMYLCASSSGLVGSYNEQFFGPGTRLTVL.

This chain connects TRBV9 to TRBJ2-3; D is unclear. The V end was cut by 0 bases, the J end by 2 bases, with 13 bases between. The CDR3 length is 16 residues. Germline loops: CDR1 SGDLS, CDR2 YYNGEE. CDR3 nucleotide sequence: TGTGCCAGCAGCGTAGCCGGGCAAGGCCTCACAGATACGCAGTATTTT. Its translation: CASSVAGQGLTDTQYF. Combining the CDR3 with reference TRBV9 and TRBJ2-3 gives the whole variable domain DSGVTQTPKHLITATGQRVTLRCSPRSGDLSVYWYQQSLDQGLQFLIQYYNGEERAKGNILERFSAQQFPDLHSELNLSSLELGDSALYFCASSVAGQGLTDTQYFGPGTRLTVL.

The chain employs TRBV20-1 and TRBJ2-1, with TRBD1 matching 7 bases. V lost 1 base and J lost 4; bases outside the gene matches: 4. Germline CDR1 reads DFQATT; CDR2 reads SNEGSKA (reference sequence). The CDR3 totals 14 residues. The CDR3 DNA reads TGCAGTGCTAGAGGGACAGGCAAATACAATGAGCAGTTCTTC. Its translation: CSARGTGKYNEQFF.

Concerning this clonotype: A junction boundary mismatches the germline segment, possibly from a read error. This rearrangement joins TRBV7-6 to TRBJ2-5, with TRBD1 as a possible D gene (5 bases). Germline V gene data show CDR1 as SGHVS and CDR2 as FNYEAQ. The CDR3 is 14 amino acids. The CDR3 DNA sequence: TGTGCCGGCAGAAAAGACAGAGGAGAGGAGACCCAGTACTTC. Protein sequence: CAGRKDRGEETQYF.

The rearrangement joins TRBV20-1 to TRBJ1-5; D is possibly TRBD1 (6 bases). The CDR3 loop spans 15 amino acids. Trimming pared 6 bases from V and 2 bases from J, leaving 17 bases between. Germline V gene sequence: CDR1 DFQATT, CDR2 SNEGSKA (reference sequence). The CDR3 nucleotides read TGCAGTGCCCCCTCGGGGGCGAAGGGCAATCAGCCCCAGCATTTT. Translating gives CSAPSGAKGNQPQHF.

The rearrangement links TRBV7-9 to TRBJ2-3; TRBD1 is a possible D gene (6 bases). V was trimmed by 1 base and J by 1 base, leaving 12 bases between them. Germline-derived CDR1 and CDR2 are SEHNR and FQNEAQ (reference sequence). CDR3 length: 16 residues. The CDR3 protein is CASSLDDTGRTDTQYF. The CDR3 bases are TGTGCCAGCAGCTTAGATGACACAGGGCGCACAGATACGCAGTATTTT.

Points on this clonotype: The conserved closing phenylalanine or tryptophan is absent in this CDR3, likely reflecting a read error. The chain joins TRBV20-1 to TRBJ2-3; D remains ambiguous. Looked up from germline, CDR1 is DFQATT and CDR2 is SNEGSKA (reference sequence). The length of the CDR3 is 14 residues. Trimming cost V 0 bases and J 2 bases, with 9 bases left between them. The CDR3 coding sequence is TGCAGTGCTAGAGATCGGCGGTCCACAGATACGCAGTATTCT. Amino acid sequence: CSARDRRSTDTQYS.

This clonotype was counted once. CDR3 DNA sequence: TGTGCCAGCAGCTTAAGTGGTACGGGATTGCGCAATGAGCAGTTCTTC. It yields the protein CASSLSGTGLRNEQFF. This chain connects TRBV7-3 to TRBJ2-1; D perhaps matches TRBD2 (5 bases). V lost 1 base, J lost 6 bases, and 16 bases lay in between. CDR3 length: 16 amino acids. Germline CDR1 and CDR2: SGHTA and FQGTGA.

This chain joins TRBV7-3 and TRBJ2-7; 7 nucleotides align to TRBD2. CDR3 length equals 12 residues. The germline CDR1 and CDR2 sequences are SGHTA and FQGTGA. V trimming: 9 bases; J trimming: 3 bases; junction bases outside the gene matches: 5. The DNA of the CDR3 is TGTGCCAGTAAGGGCGGGGGCTACGAGCAGTACTTC. It is translated as CASKGGGYEQYF.

The CDR3 DNA reads as TGCAGTGCTAGACGGCACACTAACTATGGCTACACCTTC. This sequence encodes CSARRHTNYGYTF. The V gene is TRBV20-1, the J gene TRBJ1-2; D call uncertain. This CDR3 region has 13 residues. In germline, CDR1 is DFQATT, CDR2 SNEGSKA (reference sequence). Deletions cut 2 bases from V and 0 bases from J, with 7 bases between.

The chain links TRBV9 to TRBJ2-1; tentatively, D is TRBD1 (5 bases). Germline V CDR1 and CDR2: SGDLS, YYNGEE. This CDR3 is 11 amino acids long. Trimming pared 4 bases from V and 10 bases from J, leaving 9 bases between. CDR3 sequence: CASSNWGEQFF. CDR3 coding DNA: TGTGCCAGCAGCAACTGGGGCGAGCAGTTCTTC. Variable domain in full (rest from reference TRBV9 and TRBJ2-1): DSGVTQTPKHLITATGQRVTLRCSPRSGDLSVYWYQQSLDQGLQFLIQYYNGEERAKGNILERFSAQQFPDLHSELNLSSLELGDSALYFCASSNWGEQFFGPGTRLTVL.

Details on this clonotype: Its ends do not fully match the called genes, so a read error is possible. V gene TRBV19 combines with J gene TRBJ2-1; possible D gene TRBD2, 5 bases. In germline, CDR1 is LNHDA, CDR2 SQIVND (reference sequence). This CDR3 has 16 residues. The CDR3: CAGSIDGDWADNEQFF. CDR3 bases: TGTGCCGGTAGTATCGACGGGGATTGGGCCGACAATGAGCAGTTCTTC.

The chain has TRBV20-1 and TRBJ2-6; no clear D gene. Trimming stripped 1 base from V and 4 bases from J, with 8 bases between. The CDR3 extends over 14 amino acids. Germline CDR1 and CDR2: DFQATT and SNEGSKA (reference sequence). The chain's CDR3 is CSARGGKGANVLTF. The CDR3 coding sequence is TGCAGTGCTAGAGGGGGAAAAGGGGCCAACGTCCTGACTTTC.

This sequence joins TRBV10-1 and TRBJ1-1, with D unresolved. Per germline, CDR1 WNHNN and CDR2 SYGVQD (reference sequence). The CDR3 covers 14 residues. V was clipped by 4 bases and J by 6 bases, with 15 bases between them. The CDR3 bases are TGCGCCAGCAGTGGTTATCGGGCCACTGCTGAAGCTTTCTTT. Protein sequence: CASSGYRATAEAFF.

As concerns this clonotype: The CDR3 does not close with the conserved phenylalanine or tryptophan, likely indicating a read error. This chain links TRBV5-6 with TRBJ2-7, with D perhaps TRBD1 or TRBD2 (5 bases each). The CDR3 totals 14 residues. Trimming shortened V by 5 bases and J by 1 base, and 13 bases separated the two germline ends. Germline values: CDR1 SGHDT, CDR2 YYEEEE. The CDR3 DNA reads as TGTGCCAGCAGGGATCGGGACGTTTCCTACGAGCAGTACCTC. This encodes CASRDRDVSYEQYL.